Listed below are T cell receptor beta chains from one sample, sequenced in a study of blood T cell repertoires in COVID-19. The repertoire was sequenced with immunoSEQ multiplex PCR; TCRdb's copy has only in-frame clones and lacks some. The sample lists 300,000 to 350,000 clones; around 85% were seen once. Sequencing input: PBMCs or T cells enriched from blood (not recorded which). These receptors all come from a woman between 35 and 50 years old with acute COVID-19. Each CDR3 is given with its conserved first and last residue. Fields, in order: V gene, D gene, J gene, clone size, CDR3 DNA, CDR3 protein. D genes are given only for firm matches. Size values are once, few and many counts, or a class for expanded clones, and some rows have none.

V: TRBV4-1
D: NA
J: TRBJ1-4
size: NA
DNA: TGCGCCAGCAGCCAAGATCAGGCAACTAATGAAAAACTGTTTTTT
CDR3: CASSQDQATNEKLFF

V: TRBV3-1/TRBV3-2
D: NA
J: TRBJ1-4
size: NA
DNA: TGTGCCAGCAGCCCCCGGGACTCCGGCGAAAAACTGTTTTTT
CDR3: CASSPRDSGEKLFF

V: TRBV5-4
D: NA
J: TRBJ2-7
size: NA
DNA: TGTGCCAGCAGCTTGGACTGGTCCTACGAGCAGTACTTC
CDR3: CASSLDWSYEQYF

V: TRBV27
D: NA
J: TRBJ1-5
size: NA
DNA: TGTGCCAGCAGTTCCTACAGGGATAATCAGCCCCAGCATTTT
CDR3: CASSSYRDNQPQHF

V: TRBV28
D: NA
J: TRBJ2-6
size: NA
DNA: TGTGCCAGCACTCAGACAGCCCCCTACGTCCTGACTTTC
CDR3: CASTQTAPYVLTF

V: TRBV7-9
D: TRBD2
J: TRBJ2-3
size: NA
DNA: TGTGCCAGCAGCCCAGCGGGAGGCTCCACAGATACGCAGTATTTT
CDR3: CASSPAGGSTDTQYF

V: TRBV6-5
D: TRBD2
J: TRBJ2-3
size: NA
DNA: TGTGCCAGCAGGGGACATAGCGGGAGACCAGATACGCAGTATTTT
CDR3: CASRGHSGRPDTQYF

V: TRBV7-9
D: NA
J: TRBJ2-5
size: NA
DNA: TGTGCCAGCAGCCCGACGGACAGATACTTCCAAGAGACCCAGTACTTC
CDR3: CASSPTDRYFQETQYF

V: TRBV13
D: TRBD1
J: TRBJ1-1
size: NA
DNA: TGTGCCAGCAGCCCGGACAGGCCCGAAGCTTTCTTT
CDR3: CASSPDRPEAFF

V: TRBV6-5
D: TRBD1
J: TRBJ1-1
size: NA
DNA: TGTGCCAGCAGTTACTCGGACAGGGGGCATGCTTTCTTT
CDR3: CASSYSDRGHAFF

V: TRBV18
D: NA
J: TRBJ1-1
size: NA
DNA: TGTGCCAGCTCACAAGACAAGAACACTGAAGCTTTCTTT
CDR3: CASSQDKNTEAFF

V: TRBV12-3/TRBV12-4
D: NA
J: TRBJ1-1
size: NA
DNA: TGTGCCAGCACCAAGGAGGACCGTTCTGAAGCTTTCTTT
CDR3: CASTKEDRSEAFF

V: TRBV28
D: TRBD2
J: TRBJ2-5
size: NA
DNA: TGTGCCAGCAGTTTGGGTACTAGCGGGAGGGGAGAGACCCAGTACTTC
CDR3: CASSLGTSGRGETQYF

V: TRBV5-3
D: NA
J: TRBJ1-2
size: NA
DNA: TGTGCCGCCCGGTATCCCCCGGGACACAGCTATGGCTACACCTTC
CDR3: CAARYPPGHSYGYTF

V: TRBV2
D: TRBD1
J: TRBJ1-1
size: few
DNA: TGTGCCAGCAGGCCAGAAGGGGGCGGGAACACTGAAGCTTTCTTT
CDR3: CASRPEGGGNTEAFF